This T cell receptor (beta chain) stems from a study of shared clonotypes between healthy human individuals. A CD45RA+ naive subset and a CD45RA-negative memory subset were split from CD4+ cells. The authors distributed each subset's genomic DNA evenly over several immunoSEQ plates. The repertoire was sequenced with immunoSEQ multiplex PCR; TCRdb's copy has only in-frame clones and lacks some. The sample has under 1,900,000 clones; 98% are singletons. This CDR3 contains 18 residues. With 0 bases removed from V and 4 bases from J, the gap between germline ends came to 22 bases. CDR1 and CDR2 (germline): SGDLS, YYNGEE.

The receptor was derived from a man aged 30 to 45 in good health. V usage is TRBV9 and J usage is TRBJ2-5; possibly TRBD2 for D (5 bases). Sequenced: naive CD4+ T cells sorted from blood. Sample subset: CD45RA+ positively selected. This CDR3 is CASSVGGRPPPPRETQYF. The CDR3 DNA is TGTGCCAGCAGCGTAGGTGGGAGACCCCCACCGCCAAGAGAGACCCAGTACTTC.